This T cell receptor (beta chain) was retrieved from a study of T-cell reconstitution after alpha-beta-depleted transplantation in children. Using unique molecular identifiers, the investigators prepared the TCRbeta library. TCRdb processed the PCR reads anew with MiXCR; each CDR3 protein has one entry. Counted here are around 450,000 distinct CDR3 sequences, roughly two fifths occurring once; the ten biggest clones make up under 30%. Study-wide findings and caveats: Day-60 TCRbeta diversity that was high in some patients was derived from surviving recipient T cells and thymic progenitors. There were reportedly several hundred expanded graft clones from which alpha-beta T cells came about two months after transplant. T-cell counts and diversity at one year following transplant were attributed mainly to newly produced T cells.

With regard to this clonotype: The antigen is not known.

This specimen consisted of PBMCs, obtained before TCRalphabeta/CD19-depleted stem cell transplant. The sequence derives from a girl under 10 years old with aplastic anemia, due to receive a stem cell transplant.

CDR3 in amino acids: CSARWGGRGNEQFF. CDR3 bases: TGCAGTGCTAGATGGGGCGGGAGGGGGAATGAGCAGTTCTTC. The chain carries TRBV20-1 and TRBJ2-1; 9 bases align to TRBD2. Trimming cost V 2 bases and J 7 bases; bases outside gene matches: 6. The CDR3 is 14 residues long. From germline, CDR1 is DFQATT and CDR2 SNEGSKA (reference sequence).